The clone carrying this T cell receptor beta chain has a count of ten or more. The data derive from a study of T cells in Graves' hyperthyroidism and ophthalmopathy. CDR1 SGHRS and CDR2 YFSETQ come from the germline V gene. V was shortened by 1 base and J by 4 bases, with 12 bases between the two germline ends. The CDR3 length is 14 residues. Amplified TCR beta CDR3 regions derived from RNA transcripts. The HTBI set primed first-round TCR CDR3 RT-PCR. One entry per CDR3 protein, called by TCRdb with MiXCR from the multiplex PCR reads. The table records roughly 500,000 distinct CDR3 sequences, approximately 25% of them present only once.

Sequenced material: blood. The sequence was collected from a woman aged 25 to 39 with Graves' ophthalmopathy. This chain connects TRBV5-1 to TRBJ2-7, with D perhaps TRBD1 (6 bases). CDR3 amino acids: CASSLTGYRYEQYF. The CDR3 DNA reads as TGCGCCAGCAGCTTGACAGGGTACCGGTACGAGCAGTACTTC.